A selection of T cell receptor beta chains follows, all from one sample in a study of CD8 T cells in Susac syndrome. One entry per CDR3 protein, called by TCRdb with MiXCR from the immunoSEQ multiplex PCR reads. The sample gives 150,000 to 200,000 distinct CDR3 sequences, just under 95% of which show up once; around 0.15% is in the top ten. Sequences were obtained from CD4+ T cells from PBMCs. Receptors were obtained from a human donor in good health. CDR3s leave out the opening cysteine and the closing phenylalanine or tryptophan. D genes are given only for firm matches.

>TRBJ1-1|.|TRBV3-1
ASSPEISGEAF
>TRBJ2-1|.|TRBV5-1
ASSLGVHGNEQF
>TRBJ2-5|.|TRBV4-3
ASSQDWGETQY
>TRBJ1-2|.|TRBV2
ASASANNYGYT
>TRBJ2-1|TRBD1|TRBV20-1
SATGTGAYNEQF
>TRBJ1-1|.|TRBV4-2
ASSQPGAKGTEAF
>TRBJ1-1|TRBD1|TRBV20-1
SAPDGTGKTEAF
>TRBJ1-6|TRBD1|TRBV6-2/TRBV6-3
ASVDRGESPLH
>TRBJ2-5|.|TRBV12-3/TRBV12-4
ASSLAPTQETQY
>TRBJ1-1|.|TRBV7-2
ASSLEATREAF
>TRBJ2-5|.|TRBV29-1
SVEEGRRTRETQY
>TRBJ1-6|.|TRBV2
ASIPREGIGSPLH
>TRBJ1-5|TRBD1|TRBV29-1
SVMTGNNQPQH
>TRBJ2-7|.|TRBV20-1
SAPAGALYEQY
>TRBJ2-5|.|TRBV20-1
SAHREETQY
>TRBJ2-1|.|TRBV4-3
ASSPTGDEQF
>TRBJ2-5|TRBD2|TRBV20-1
SARFSGGAETQY
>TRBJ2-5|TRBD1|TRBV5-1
ASSLGQGAGETQY
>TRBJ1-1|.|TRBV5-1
ASSIQGRNTEAF
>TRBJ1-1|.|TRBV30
AWRAGNARGAF
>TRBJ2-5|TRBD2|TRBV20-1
SARLAGGGETQY
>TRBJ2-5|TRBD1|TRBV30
AWSGGQWTQY
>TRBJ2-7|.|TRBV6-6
ASSYDNTYEQY
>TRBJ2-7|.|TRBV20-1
SVAGDKIYEQY
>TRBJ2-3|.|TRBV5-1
ASSLNGATDTQY
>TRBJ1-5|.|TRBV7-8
ASSPGRVTYNQPQH
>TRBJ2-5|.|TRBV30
AWSVPGSRETQY
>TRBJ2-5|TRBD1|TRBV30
AWRTGTARETQY
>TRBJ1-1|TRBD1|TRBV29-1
SVAGQQNTEAF
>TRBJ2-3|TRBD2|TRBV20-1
SSSLAGTDTQY
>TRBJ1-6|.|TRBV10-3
AISPGAGDSPLH
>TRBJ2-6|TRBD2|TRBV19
ASKRDPSGANVLT
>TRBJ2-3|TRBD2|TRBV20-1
SARRLADTDTQY
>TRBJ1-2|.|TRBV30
AWSRRGSYGYT
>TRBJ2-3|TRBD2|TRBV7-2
ASSLVRGGPDTQY
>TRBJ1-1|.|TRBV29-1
STRQALNTEAF
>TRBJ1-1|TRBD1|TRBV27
ASSLSPGTGAAAF
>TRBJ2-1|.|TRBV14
ASSQEYGGAYNEQF
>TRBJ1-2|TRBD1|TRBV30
AWSAGQGYGYT
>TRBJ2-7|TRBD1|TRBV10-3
AIRGDRGTYEQY
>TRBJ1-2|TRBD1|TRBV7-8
ASSSRDSSYGYT
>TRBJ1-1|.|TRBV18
ASSPSVNTEAF
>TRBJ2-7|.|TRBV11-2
ASSHHYEQY
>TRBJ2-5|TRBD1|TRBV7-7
ASSQQGPETQY
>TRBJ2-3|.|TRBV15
ATSLARATDTQY